This T cell receptor (beta chain) originates from a study of control samples from healthy donors and cancer patients. The table came from immunoSEQ multiplex PCR; TCRdb's copy has only in-frame clones and leaves some out. The table has some 120,000 clones, around nine tenths seen once. Germline V lookup: CDR1 LGHNT, CDR2 FRNRAP. V was pared by 5 bases and J by 7 bases, with 9 bases between. The CDR3 is 12 amino acids. The sequence was collected from a man aged 45-65 years in good health. This chain uses TRBV12-5 with TRBJ2-1; D is undetermined. The material sequenced was blood. This chain's CDR3 is CASGPTWNEQFF. The CDR3 DNA reads TGTGCTAGTGGTCCTACGTGGAATGAGCAGTTCTTC.